The sample holds a few counts of the clone carrying this T cell receptor (beta chain). Individuals drawn from 20 to 30 US areas were about 18 to 95 years old. This sample stems from a study of blood T cell repertoires in COVID-19. Looking at the study overall: Samples taken during acute and convalescent COVID-19 were collected in the United States, Italy and Spain.

Authors' data handling: Nucleated cell number was recorded as an estimate derived from reference gene primer amplification. Only in-frame clones appear in the TCRdb table, and some are missing; sequencing was by immunoSEQ multiplex PCR. V and J calls and clone size follow that table, whereas D and trimming were derived from the DNA. Of around 250,000 clones listed, 80% to 90% are singletons. CDR3 size: 13 residues. Trimming shortened V by 3 bases and J by 1 base, and 7 bases separated the two germline ends. Germline V gene lookup returns CDR1 SGHRS and CDR2 YFSETQ. The TCR sequence derives from a young man who had recovered from COVID-19. The material sequenced was PBMCs or T cells enriched from blood (not recorded which). The chain combines TRBV5-1 with TRBJ1-2; weak D call: TRBD1 (6 bases). CDR3 in DNA: TGCGCCAGCAGCTCGGACAGTAACTATGGCTACACCTTC. Translation gives CASSSDSNYGYTF.